This T cell receptor (beta chain) was documented in a study of cytomegalovirus exposure and HLA in healthy donors. Across the study: The approximately 120 validation repertoires were reported in a later analysis to have been generated on the same platform as the roughly 670 first-cohort repertoires. Findings of the study overall: The study labeled fewer than 200 TCR beta chains cytomegalovirus-associated. The tendency of first-cohort TCR clusters to co-occur in the 120 or so validation repertoires emerged from a later analysis.

Points on this clone: Its antigen is as yet unknown.

Clones were read by immunoSEQ multiplex PCR, and TCRdb kept only the in-frame ones, dropping some. The sample holds tens of thousands of clones, approximately 93% seen once. The approximately 120-subject validation cohort, separate from the 666-subject first cohort, included the donors. With 7 bases clipped from V and 7 bases from J, the junction kept 9 bases outside the gene matches. The CDR3 is made up of 15 amino acids. In germline, CDR1 is ENHRY, CDR2 SYGVKD. The sequence was obtained from a woman in her 30s in good health and CMV-seropositive. What was sequenced was PBMCs. This chain uses TRBV10-3 with TRBJ2-5; 13 bases line up with TRBD2. The CDR3 is CAINKGLAGEGTQYF. The CDR3 DNA follows: TGTGCCATCAATAAAGGACTAGCGGGAGAAGGGACCCAGTACTTC.